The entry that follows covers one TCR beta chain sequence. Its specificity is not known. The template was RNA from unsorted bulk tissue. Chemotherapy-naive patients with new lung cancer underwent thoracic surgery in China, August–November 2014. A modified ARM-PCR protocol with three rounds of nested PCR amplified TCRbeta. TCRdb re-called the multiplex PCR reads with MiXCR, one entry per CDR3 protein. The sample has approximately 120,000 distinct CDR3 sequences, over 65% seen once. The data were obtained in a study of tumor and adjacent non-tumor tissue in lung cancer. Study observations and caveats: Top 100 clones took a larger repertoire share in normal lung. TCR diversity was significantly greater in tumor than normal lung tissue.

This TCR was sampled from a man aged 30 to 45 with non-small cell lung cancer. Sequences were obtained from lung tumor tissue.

CDR3 DNA sequence: TGCAGCGTTGACTCAGGACAGGGATTTGCCGGGGAGCTGTTTTTT. Its translation is CSVDSGQGFAGELFF. The V call is TRBV29-1, the J call TRBJ2-2, with 8 bases that match TRBD1. The junction had 9 bases not matched to a gene; V was cut back by 3 bases and J by 6 bases. Germline-derived CDR1 and CDR2 are SQVTM and ANQGSEA. The CDR3 is 15 residues long.